This T cell receptor (beta chain) was captured by sequencing in a study of blood T cells in healthy people across ages. The wider study: Template switching recovered approximately one barcoded beta molecule for every two T cells. Findings of the study overall: Roughly linearly, TCR beta diversity per million T cells fell as age increased. With unsorted PBMCs, a conclusive comparison of naive versus antigen-experienced cells was not possible.

Primers used in a second PCR of about 6 to 11 cycles were a sample-barcoded 5' primer and a J-beta primer mix. All samples yielded 3 million or more CDR3-containing paired-end reads. TCRdb passed the 5' RACE reads through MiXCR, listing each CDR3 protein once. The sample includes hundreds of thousands of distinct CDR3 sequences, roughly 44% of them seen just once. The CDR3 spans 14 residues. V gave up 3 bases and J gave up 4 bases; unmatched junction bases: 3. Germline-derived CDR1 and CDR2 are SNHLY and FYNNEI. Concerning this clonotype itself: Its target is unknown.

Sequenced material: blood. This chain links TRBV2 with TRBJ2-3; 8 nucleotides match TRBD2. The receptor's source is a man between 60 and 75 years old in good health. The CDR3 reads CASSEVTSADTQYF. CDR3 sequence (DNA): TGTGCCAGCAGTGAGGTGACTAGCGCAGATACGCAGTATTTT.